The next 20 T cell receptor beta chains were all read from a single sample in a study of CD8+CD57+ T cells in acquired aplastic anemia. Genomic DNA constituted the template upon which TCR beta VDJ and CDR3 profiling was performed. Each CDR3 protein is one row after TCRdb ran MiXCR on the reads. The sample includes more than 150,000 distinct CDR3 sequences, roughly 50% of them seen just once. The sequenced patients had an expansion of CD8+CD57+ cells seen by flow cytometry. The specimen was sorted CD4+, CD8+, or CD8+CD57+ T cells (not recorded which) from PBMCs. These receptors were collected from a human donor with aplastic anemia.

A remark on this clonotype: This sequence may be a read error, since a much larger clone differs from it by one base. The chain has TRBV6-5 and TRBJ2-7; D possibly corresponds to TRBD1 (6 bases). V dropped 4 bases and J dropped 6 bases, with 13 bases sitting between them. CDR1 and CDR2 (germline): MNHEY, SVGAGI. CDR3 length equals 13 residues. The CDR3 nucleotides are TGTGCCAGCAGTTCGGGACGCAGGGGCGAGCAGTACTTC. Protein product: CASSSGRRGEQYF.

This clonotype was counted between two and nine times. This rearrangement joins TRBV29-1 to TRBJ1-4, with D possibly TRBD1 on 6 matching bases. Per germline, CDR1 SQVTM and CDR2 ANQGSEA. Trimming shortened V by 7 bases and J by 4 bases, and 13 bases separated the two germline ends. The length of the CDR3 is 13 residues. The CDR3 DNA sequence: TGCAGCGCGTTGGGACACCGTAATGAAAAACTGTTTTTT. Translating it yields CSALGHRNEKLFF.

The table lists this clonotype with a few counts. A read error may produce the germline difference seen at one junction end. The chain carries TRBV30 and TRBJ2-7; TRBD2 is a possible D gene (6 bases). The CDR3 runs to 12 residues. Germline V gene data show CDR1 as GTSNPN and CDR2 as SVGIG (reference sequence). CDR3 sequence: CAWSVRGAERYF. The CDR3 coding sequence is TGTGCCTGGAGTGTACGCGGGGCCGAGCGGTACTTC.

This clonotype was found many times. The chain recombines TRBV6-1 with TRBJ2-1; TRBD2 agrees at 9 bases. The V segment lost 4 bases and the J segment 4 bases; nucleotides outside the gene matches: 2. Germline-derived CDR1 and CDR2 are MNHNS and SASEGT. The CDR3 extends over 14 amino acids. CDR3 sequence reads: CASSGLAGYNEQFF. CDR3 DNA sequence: TGTGCCAGCAGTGGGCTAGCGGGGTACAATGAGCAGTTCTTC.

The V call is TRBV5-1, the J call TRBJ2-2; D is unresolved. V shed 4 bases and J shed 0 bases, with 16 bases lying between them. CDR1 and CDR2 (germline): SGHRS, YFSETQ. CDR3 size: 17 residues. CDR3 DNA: TGCGCCAGCAGCCTGCTCCAAAACTCCGCGAACACCGGGGAGCTGTTTTTT. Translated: CASSLLQNSANTGELFF.

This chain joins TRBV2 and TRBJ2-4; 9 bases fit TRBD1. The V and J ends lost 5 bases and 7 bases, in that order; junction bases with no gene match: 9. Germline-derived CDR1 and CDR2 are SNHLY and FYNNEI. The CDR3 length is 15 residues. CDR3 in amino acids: CASSTPGTGTNIQYF. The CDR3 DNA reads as TGTGCCAGCAGTACCCCGGGGACAGGGACGAACATTCAGTACTTC.

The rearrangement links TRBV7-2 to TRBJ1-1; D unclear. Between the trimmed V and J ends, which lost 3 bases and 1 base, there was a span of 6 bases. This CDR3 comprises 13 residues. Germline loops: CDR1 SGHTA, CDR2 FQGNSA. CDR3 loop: CASSFSKNTEAFF. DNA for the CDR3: TGTGCCAGCAGCTTTAGTAAGAACACTGAAGCTTTCTTT.

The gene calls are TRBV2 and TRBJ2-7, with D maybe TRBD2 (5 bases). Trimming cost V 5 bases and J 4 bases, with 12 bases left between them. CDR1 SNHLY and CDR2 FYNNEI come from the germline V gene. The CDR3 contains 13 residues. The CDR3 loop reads CASSPEGDYEQYF. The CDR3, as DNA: TGTGCCAGCAGTCCAGAGGGAGATTACGAGCAGTACTTC.

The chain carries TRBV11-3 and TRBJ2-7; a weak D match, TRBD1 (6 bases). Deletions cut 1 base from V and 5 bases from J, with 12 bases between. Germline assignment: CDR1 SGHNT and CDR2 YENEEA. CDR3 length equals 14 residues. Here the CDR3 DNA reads TGTGCCAGCAGCTTAGTTACACAGGGCAACGAGCAGTACTTC. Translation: CASSLVTQGNEQYF.

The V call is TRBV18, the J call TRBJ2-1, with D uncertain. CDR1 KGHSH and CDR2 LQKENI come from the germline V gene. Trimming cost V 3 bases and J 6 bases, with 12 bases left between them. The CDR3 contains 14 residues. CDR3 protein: CASSPILMSNEQFF. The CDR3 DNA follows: TGTGCCAGCTCACCCATTCTAATGAGCAATGAGCAGTTCTTC. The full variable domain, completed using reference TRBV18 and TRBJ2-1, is NAGVMQNPRHLVRRRGQEARLRCSPMKGHSHVYWYRQLPEEGLKFMVYLQKENIIDESGMPKERFSAEFPKEGPSILRIQQVVRGDSAAYFCASSPILMSNEQFFGPGTRLTVL.

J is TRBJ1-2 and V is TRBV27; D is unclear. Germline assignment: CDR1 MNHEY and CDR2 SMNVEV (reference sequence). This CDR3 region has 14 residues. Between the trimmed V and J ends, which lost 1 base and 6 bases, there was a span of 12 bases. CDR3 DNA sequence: TGTGCCAGCAGTTTATTATATGGCTCGGATGGCTACACCTTC. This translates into CASSLLYGSDGYTF.

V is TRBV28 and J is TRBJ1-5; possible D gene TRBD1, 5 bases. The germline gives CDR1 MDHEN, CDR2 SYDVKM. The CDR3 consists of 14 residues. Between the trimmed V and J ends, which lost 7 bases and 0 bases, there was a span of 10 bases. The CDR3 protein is CASMGTYSNQPQHF. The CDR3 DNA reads TGTGCCAGCATGGGGACTTATAGCAATCAGCCCCAGCATTTT.

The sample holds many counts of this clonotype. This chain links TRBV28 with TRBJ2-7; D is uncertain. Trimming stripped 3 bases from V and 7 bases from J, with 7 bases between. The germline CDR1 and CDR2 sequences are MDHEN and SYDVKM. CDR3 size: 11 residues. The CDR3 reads CASSLLGEQYF. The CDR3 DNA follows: TGTGCCAGCAGTTTGTTAGGGGAGCAGTACTTC.

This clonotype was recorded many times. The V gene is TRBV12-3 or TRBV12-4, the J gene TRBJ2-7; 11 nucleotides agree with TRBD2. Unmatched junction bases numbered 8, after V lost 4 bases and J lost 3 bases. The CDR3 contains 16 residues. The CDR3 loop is CASSSTSGGNLYEQYF. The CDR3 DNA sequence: TGTGCCAGCAGTTCCACTAGCGGGGGAAATCTCTACGAGCAGTACTTC.

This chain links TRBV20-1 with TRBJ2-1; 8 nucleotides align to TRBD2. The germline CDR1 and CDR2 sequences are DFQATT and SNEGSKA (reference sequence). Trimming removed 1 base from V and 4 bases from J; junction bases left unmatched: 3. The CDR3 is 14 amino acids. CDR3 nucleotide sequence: TGCAGTGCTAGAGTCGGGAGGGGTTACAATGAGCAGTTCTTC. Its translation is CSARVGRGYNEQFF.

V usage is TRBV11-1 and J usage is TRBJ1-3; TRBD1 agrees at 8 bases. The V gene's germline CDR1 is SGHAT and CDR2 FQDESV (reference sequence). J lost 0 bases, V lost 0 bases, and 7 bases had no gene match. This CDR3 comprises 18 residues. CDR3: CASSLAGDRPISGNTIYF. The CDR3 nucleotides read TGTGCCAGCAGCTTAGCGGGGGACAGGCCAATCTCTGGAAACACCATATATTTT.

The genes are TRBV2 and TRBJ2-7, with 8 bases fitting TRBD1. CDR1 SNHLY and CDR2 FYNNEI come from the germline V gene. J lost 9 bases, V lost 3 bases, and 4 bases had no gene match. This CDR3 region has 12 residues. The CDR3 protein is CASSDRGRGQYF. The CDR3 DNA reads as TGTGCCAGCAGTGACAGGGGGCGAGGGCAGTACTTC.

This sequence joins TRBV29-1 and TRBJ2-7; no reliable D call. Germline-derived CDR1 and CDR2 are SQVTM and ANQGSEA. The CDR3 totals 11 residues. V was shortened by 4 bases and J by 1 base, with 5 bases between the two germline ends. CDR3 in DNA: TGCAGCGTTGGTGATTCCTACGAGCAGTACTTC. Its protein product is CSVGDSYEQYF.

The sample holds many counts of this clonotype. CDR3 loop: CSARDPGNPPYNEQFF. CDR3 nucleotide sequence: TGCAGTGCTAGAGATCCAGGGAACCCACCTTACAATGAGCAGTTCTTC. This rearrangement joins TRBV20-1 to TRBJ2-1, with D maybe TRBD1 (5 bases). Germline assignment: CDR1 DFQATT and CDR2 SNEGSKA (reference sequence). The CDR3 totals 16 residues. V was shortened by 0 bases and J by 4 bases, with 16 bases between the two germline ends.

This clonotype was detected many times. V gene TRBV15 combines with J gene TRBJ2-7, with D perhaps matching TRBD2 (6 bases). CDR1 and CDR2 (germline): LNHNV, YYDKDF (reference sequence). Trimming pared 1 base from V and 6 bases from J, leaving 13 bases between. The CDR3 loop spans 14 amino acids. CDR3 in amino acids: CATSRGRDLSEQYF. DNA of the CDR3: TGTGCCACCAGCAGAGGACGGGACTTAAGCGAGCAGTACTTC. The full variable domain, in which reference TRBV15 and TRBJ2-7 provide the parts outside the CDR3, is DAMVIQNPRYQVTQFGKPVTLSCSQTLNHNVMYWYQQKSSQAPKLLFHYYDKDFNNEADTPDNFQSRRPNTSFCFLDIRSPGLGDTAMYLCATSRGRDLSEQYFGPGTRLTVT.